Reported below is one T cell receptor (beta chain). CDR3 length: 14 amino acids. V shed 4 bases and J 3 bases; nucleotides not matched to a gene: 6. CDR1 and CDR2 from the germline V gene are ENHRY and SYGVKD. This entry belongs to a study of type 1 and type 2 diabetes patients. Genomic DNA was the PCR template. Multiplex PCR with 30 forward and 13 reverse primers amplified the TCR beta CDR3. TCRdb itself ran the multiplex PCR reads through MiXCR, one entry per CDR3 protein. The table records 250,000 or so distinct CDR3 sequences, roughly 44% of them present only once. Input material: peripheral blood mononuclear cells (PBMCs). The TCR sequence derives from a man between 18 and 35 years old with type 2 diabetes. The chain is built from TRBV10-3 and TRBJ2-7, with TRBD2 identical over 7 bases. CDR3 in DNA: TGTGCCATCAGTGTGGGGGGGGAGCTCTACGAGCAGTACTTC. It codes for CAISVGGELYEQYF.